This T cell receptor (beta chain) was retrieved from a study of blood T cell repertoires in COVID-19. Study information: Acute and convalescent COVID-19 samples came from the United States, Italy and Spain. T cells, B-cell-depleted T cells, or PBMCs provided the cDNA or gDNA that served as material.

The V segment lost 6 bases and the J segment 1 base; nucleotides outside the gene matches: 8. Germline V gene data show CDR1 as LNHDA and CDR2 as SQIVND (reference sequence). The CDR3 totals 15 residues. Under the authors' procedure: Quantification of nucleated cells was approximated via reference gene primer amplification. Clones were sequenced by immunoSEQ multiplex PCR, and TCRdb holds only the in-frame ones, with some missing. V and J calls and clone size are those listed in that table; D and trimming were worked out from the DNA. This sample has 90,000 to 100,000 clones; approximately 86% occur once, and the top ten carry roughly 1.7%.

The sample was peripheral blood. The source is an elderly man with acute or convalescent COVID-19. This rearrangement joins TRBV19 to TRBJ1-1, with 7 positions matching TRBD1. The CDR3: CASRLRDRKNTEAFF. DNA of the CDR3: TGTGCCAGTAGATTGCGGGACAGAAAGAACACTGAAGCTTTCTTT.